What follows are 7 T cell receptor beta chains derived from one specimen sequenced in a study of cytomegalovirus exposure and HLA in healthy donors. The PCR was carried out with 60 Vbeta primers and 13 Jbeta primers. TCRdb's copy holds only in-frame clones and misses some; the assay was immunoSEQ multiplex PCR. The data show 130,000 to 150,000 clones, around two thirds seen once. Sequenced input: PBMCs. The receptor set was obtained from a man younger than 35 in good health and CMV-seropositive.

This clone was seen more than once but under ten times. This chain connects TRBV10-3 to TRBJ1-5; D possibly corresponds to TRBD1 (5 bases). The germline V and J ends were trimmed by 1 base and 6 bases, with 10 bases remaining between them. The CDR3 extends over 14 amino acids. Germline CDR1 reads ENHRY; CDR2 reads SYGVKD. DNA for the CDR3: TGTGCCATCAGTGAGTTGGGGAGGGGTCAGCCCCAGCATTTT. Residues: CAISELGRGQPQHF.

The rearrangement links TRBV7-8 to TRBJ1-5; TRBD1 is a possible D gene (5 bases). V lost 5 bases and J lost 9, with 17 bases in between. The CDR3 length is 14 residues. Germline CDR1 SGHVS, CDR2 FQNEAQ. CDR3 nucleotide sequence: TGTGCCAGCAGCCTACCTGGGGACTTTCGGCCCCAGCATTTT. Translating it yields CASSLPGDFRPQHF.

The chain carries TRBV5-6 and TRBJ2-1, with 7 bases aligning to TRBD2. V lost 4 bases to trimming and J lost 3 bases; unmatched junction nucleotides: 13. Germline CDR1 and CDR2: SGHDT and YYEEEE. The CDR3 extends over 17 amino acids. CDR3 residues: CASSQGTWGGYYNEQFF. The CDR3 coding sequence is TGTGCCAGCAGCCAAGGCACATGGGGGGGTTACTACAATGAGCAGTTCTTC.

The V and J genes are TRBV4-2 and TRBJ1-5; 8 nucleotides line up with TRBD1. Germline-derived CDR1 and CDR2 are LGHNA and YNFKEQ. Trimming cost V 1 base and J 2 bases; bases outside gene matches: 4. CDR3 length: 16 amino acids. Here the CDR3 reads CASSQVSGQGNQPQHF. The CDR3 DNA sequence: TGTGCCAGCAGCCAAGTTTCGGGACAGGGCAATCAGCCCCAGCATTTT.

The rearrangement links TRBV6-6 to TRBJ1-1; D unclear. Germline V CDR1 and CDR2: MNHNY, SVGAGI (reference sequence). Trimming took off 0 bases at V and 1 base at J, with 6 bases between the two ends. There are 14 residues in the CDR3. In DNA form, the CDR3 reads TGTGCCAGCAGTTACTCGGAGGGGAACACTGAAGCTTTCTTT. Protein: CASSYSEGNTEAFF.

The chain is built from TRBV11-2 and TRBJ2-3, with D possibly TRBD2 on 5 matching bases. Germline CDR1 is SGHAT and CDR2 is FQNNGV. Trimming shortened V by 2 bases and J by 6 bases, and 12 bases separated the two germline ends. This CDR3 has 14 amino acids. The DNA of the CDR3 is TGTGCCAGCAGCTTATTGCAGAGGGAGGATACGCAGTATTTT. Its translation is CASSLLQREDTQYF. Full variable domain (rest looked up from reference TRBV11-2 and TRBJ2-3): EAGVAQSPRYKIIEKRQSVAFWCNPISGHATLYWYQQILGQGPKLLIQFQNNGVVDDSQLPKDRFSAERLKGVDSTLKIQPAKLEDSAVYLCASSLLQREDTQYFGPGTRLTVL.

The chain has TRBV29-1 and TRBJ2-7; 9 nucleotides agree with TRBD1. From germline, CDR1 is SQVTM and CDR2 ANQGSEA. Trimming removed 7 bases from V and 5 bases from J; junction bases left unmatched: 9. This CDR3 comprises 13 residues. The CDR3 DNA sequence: TGCAGCGCAAGGGACAGGGACATTAACGAGCAGTACTTC. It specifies CSARDRDINEQYF.